Following are 32 T cell receptor beta chains from one sample sequenced in a study of response to subunit inactivated influenza vaccine. Each CDR3 protein gets one entry after TCRdb re-called the RT-PCR reads with MiXCR. The repertoire holds about 570,000 distinct CDR3 sequences, with around 11% as singletons. The same sample was also used in a study of T cells expressing NK-cell markers. That publication notes: A 5'RACE template switching approach incorporating UMIs was used to make TCR beta cDNA.

Sequencing used PBMCs from blood, obtained on the day of vaccination. The origin of the receptors is a man between 50 and 59 years old who received an inactivated influenza vaccine.

There are a few counts of this clonotype. V is TRBV20-1 and J is TRBJ2-3, with D perhaps matching TRBD2 (5 bases). CDR3 length equals 12 residues. Trimming removed 5 bases at V and 4 bases at J, with 10 bases between. Germline V gives CDR1 DFQATT, CDR2 SNEGSKA (reference sequence). The CDR3 region is CSAPRRSDTQYF. DNA of the CDR3: TGCAGTGCTCCCCGGAGGTCAGATACGCAGTATTTT.

This clonotype was detected only a few times. The chain uses TRBV28 and TRBJ2-7, with 8 bases matching TRBD2. This CDR3 comprises 16 residues. Germline-derived CDR1 and CDR2 are MDHEN and SYDVKM. Trimming cost V 1 base and J 0 bases; bases outside gene matches: 5. Here the CDR3 DNA reads TGTGCCAGCAGTTTATTGGCCGGGACTAGCTCCTACGAGCAGTACTTC. It specifies CASSLLAGTSSYEQYF.

This clonotype has only a few counts. The chain has TRBV24-1 and TRBJ2-2; D is unresolved. Between the trimmed V and J ends, which lost 3 bases and 3 bases, there was a span of 4 bases. Looked up from germline, CDR1 is KGHDR and CDR2 is SFDVKD. The CDR3 spans 13 residues. CDR3 residues: CATSDQYTGELFF. The DNA for the CDR3 is TGTGCCACCAGTGATCAGTACACCGGGGAGCTGTTTTTT.

The chain joins TRBV4-2 to TRBJ2-1; 8 bases match TRBD2. Germline CDR1 and CDR2: LGHNA and YNFKEQ. Trimming at V came to 0 bases and at J to 8 bases, leaving 6 bases not matched to a gene. This CDR3 has 15 residues. CDR3 loop: CASSQEVAGYHEQFF. In DNA form, the CDR3 reads TGTGCCAGCAGCCAAGAGGTAGCGGGATATCATGAGCAGTTCTTC.

V usage is TRBV7-2 and J usage is TRBJ2-7, with unresolved D. Germline loops: CDR1 SGHTA, CDR2 FQGNSA. The CDR3 extends over 13 amino acids. The ends were cut back, 0 bases at V and 4 bases at J, with 7 bases in the middle. The chain's CDR3 is CASSLAGRYEQYF. CDR3 bases: TGTGCCAGCAGCTTAGCGGGCAGGTACGAGCAGTACTTC.

This clonotype was picked up a small number of times. The V call is TRBV5-1, the J call TRBJ2-1; D possibly corresponds to TRBD1 (5 bases). Germline CDR1 is SGHRS and CDR2 is YFSETQ. V was pared by 0 bases and J by 6 bases, with 13 bases between. The CDR3 runs to 15 residues. CDR3 sequence: CASSLGSGLGNEQFF. The CDR3 bases are TGCGCCAGCAGCTTGGGGTCAGGGCTGGGCAATGAGCAGTTCTTC.

This sequence joins TRBV29-1 and TRBJ1-2; D not resolved. Germline loops: CDR1 SQVTM, CDR2 ANQGSEA. The V gene lost 4 bases and the J gene lost 4 bases, with 10 bases spanning the gap. The CDR3 covers 12 residues. The CDR3 DNA sequence: TGCAGCGTTGGCCCAGGAGCCTATGGCTACACCTTC. It encodes CSVGPGAYGYTF.

The sample holds a few counts of this clonotype. The chain has TRBV7-2 and TRBJ1-2; tentatively, D is TRBD1 (5 bases). Trimming took 5 bases from V and 6 from J, leaving 19 bases between them. This CDR3 has 15 amino acids. Germline CDR1 SGHTA, CDR2 FQGNSA. The CDR3 nucleotides read TGTGCCAGCAGCCCCCGGGGCGGAAGCGTTGATGGCTACACCTTC. Translating it yields CASSPRGGSVDGYTF.

The gene calls are TRBV12-3 or TRBV12-4 and TRBJ1-4; TRBD1 aligns across 7 bases. The J segment lost 4 bases and the V segment lost 6 bases, leaving 5 bases of the junction unmatched. There are 14 residues in the CDR3. The chain's CDR3 is CASSLGQFNEKLFF. DNA of the CDR3: TGTGCCAGCAGCCTGGGACAGTTTAATGAAAAACTGTTTTTT.

The J gene is TRBJ2-7, the V gene TRBV20-1; the D gene is possibly TRBD2 (8 bases). Trimming removed 6 bases at V and 7 bases at J, with 22 bases between. CDR1 DFQATT and CDR2 SNEGSKA come from the germline V gene (reference sequence). The CDR3 runs to 14 residues. This chain's CDR3 is CSAPRRAGDSEQYF. The DNA for the CDR3 is TGCAGTGCCCCTCGACGAGCGGGGGACAGTGAGCAGTACTTC.

This clonotype was seen only a few times. V gene TRBV29-1 combines with J gene TRBJ1-4; D may be TRBD1 (6 bases). The CDR3 has 12 residues. V was trimmed by 5 bases and J by 5 bases, leaving 9 bases between them. Germline V gene sequence: CDR1 SQVTM, CDR2 ANQGSEA. The CDR3 DNA sequence: TGCAGCGTTTCAGGGGAAAATGAAAAACTGTTTTTT. It encodes CSVSGENEKLFF.

This chain joins TRBV12-3 or TRBV12-4 and TRBJ2-3, with D perhaps assigned TRBD1 or TRBD2 (6 bases each). CDR3 size: 16 residues. The ends were cut back, 4 bases at V and 4 bases at J, with 18 bases in the middle. CDR3 bases: TGTGCCAGCAGTTCGGGGGTGGGGGCGGGCGCAGATACGCAGTATTTT. It yields the protein CASSSGVGAGADTQYF.

The CDR3, as DNA: TGCGCCAGCAGCCCGGACACCTTAGATACGCAGTATTTT. Its translation is CASSPDTLDTQYF. The chain links TRBV5-1 to TRBJ2-3; possibly TRBD1 for D (5 bases). The germline V and J ends were trimmed by 4 bases and 5 bases, with 11 bases remaining between them. CDR3 length: 13 residues. Looked up from germline, CDR1 is SGHRS and CDR2 is YFSETQ.

The gene calls are TRBV2 and TRBJ2-7, with 7 bases matching TRBD1. This CDR3 region has 15 residues. The ends lost 7 bases at V and 3 bases at J; junction bases unmatched: 12. Germline CDR1 is SNHLY and CDR2 is FYNNEI. This chain's CDR3 is CASKGQGVFGYEQYF. CDR3 bases: TGTGCCAGCAAGGGTCAGGGGGTTTTTGGCTACGAGCAGTACTTC. The complete variable domain, with remaining parts taken from reference TRBV2 and TRBJ2-7, reads EPEVTQTPSHQVTQMGQEVILRCVPISNHLYFYWYRQILGQKVEFLVSFYNNEISEKSEIFDDQFSVERPDGSNFTLKIRSTKLEDSAMYFCASKGQGVFGYEQYFGPGTRLTVT.

This clonotype has just a few counts. CDR3 protein: CASSLAGQGNEQFF. Written as DNA, the CDR3 is TGTGCCAGCAGCTTAGCGGGACAGGGTAATGAGCAGTTCTTC. The rearrangement joins TRBV5-5 to TRBJ2-1; 9 bases map to TRBD1. Germline assignment: CDR1 SGHKS and CDR2 YYEKEE (reference sequence). The CDR3 sequence is 14 residues long. Germline trimming cut 2 bases from V and 7 bases from J; bases unmatched to any gene: 4.

This clonotype was recorded at least ten times. The J gene is TRBJ2-3, the V gene TRBV29-1, with D hard to call. The CDR3 is 15 amino acids. Germline V gene data show CDR1 as SQVTM and CDR2 as ANQGSEA. The V end was cut by 0 bases, the J end by 4 bases, with 14 bases between. The CDR3 is CSVEDALVVADTQYF. In DNA form, the CDR3 reads TGCAGCGTTGAAGATGCGCTAGTGGTCGCAGATACGCAGTATTTT.

The CDR3 loop reads CASSFPAVGDSETQYF. The CDR3 bases are TGTGCCAGCAGTTTCCCAGCGGTCGGGGACTCAGAGACCCAGTACTTC. This sequence joins TRBV28 and TRBJ2-5; D perhaps matches TRBD2 (6 bases). V shed 3 bases and J shed 4 bases, with 18 bases lying between them. The CDR3 sequence is 16 residues long. CDR1 and CDR2 from the germline V gene are MDHEN and SYDVKM.

This clonotype was seen at least ten times. CDR3 in amino acids: CASSQDPQTEQYF. The CDR3 DNA follows: TGCGCCAGCAGCCAAGATCCCCAGACCGAGCAGTACTTC. This chain uses TRBV4-3 with TRBJ2-7, with D uncertain. Trimming cost V 0 bases and J 6 bases, with 9 bases left between them. Germline loops: CDR1 LGHNA, CDR2 YSLEER. The length of the CDR3 is 13 residues.

This clonotype turned up a few times. V usage is TRBV5-5 and J usage is TRBJ2-7; no reliable D call. The CDR3 length is 13 residues. Trimming stripped 4 bases from V and 0 bases from J, with 8 bases between. CDR1 is SGHKS, CDR2 YYEKEE, per germline (reference sequence). The CDR3 here is CASSGGFSYEQYF. The CDR3 region has the DNA TGTGCCAGCAGCGGCGGTTTCTCCTACGAGCAGTACTTC.

In this sample, this clonotype turned up many times. The rearrangement joins TRBV28 to TRBJ1-1; 8 bases agree with TRBD1. V lost 6 bases and J lost 1; bases outside the gene matches: 16. Per the germline V gene, CDR1 is MDHEN and CDR2 is SYDVKM. There are 18 residues in the CDR3. CDR3 DNA sequence: TGTGCCAGCAGCGTGGACAGGGTCTTAGACCTCGAGAACACTGAAGCTTTCTTT. Translating it yields CASSVDRVLDLENTEAFF.

The J gene is TRBJ2-1, the V gene TRBV20-1; D is possibly TRBD2 (5 bases). The germline CDR1 and CDR2 sequences are DFQATT and SNEGSKA (reference sequence). CDR3 size: 18 residues. Trimming removed 1 base from V and 2 bases from J, with 21 bases in between. CDR3 DNA sequence: TGCAGTGCTAGAGCATTGGCCGCTGGTGGGAGTACCTACAATGAGCAGTTCTTC. Amino acid sequence: CSARALAAGGSTYNEQFF.

The rearrangement uses TRBV5-1 and TRBJ2-7; TRBD1 matches 7 bases. The CDR3 loop spans 13 amino acids. Trimming cost V 7 bases and J 0 bases; bases outside gene matches: 4. Germline V gene data show CDR1 as SGHRS and CDR2 as YFSETQ. CDR3 DNA sequence: TGCGCCAGCCAACAGGGGAACTCCTACGAGCAGTACTTC. It is translated as CASQQGNSYEQYF.

This chain uses TRBV6-2 or TRBV6-3 with TRBJ2-7; D uncertain. V shed 5 bases and J shed 4 bases, with 15 bases lying between them. This CDR3 is 14 amino acids long. The V gene's germline CDR1 is MNHEY and CDR2 SVGEGT. This CDR3 is CASSPARRDYEQYF. In DNA form, the CDR3 reads TGTGCCAGCAGTCCTGCACGTCGAGATTACGAGCAGTACTTC.

This rearrangement joins TRBV20-1 to TRBJ2-2; D is uncertain. Germline CDR1 is DFQATT and CDR2 is SNEGSKA (reference sequence). V was shortened by 4 bases and J by 4 bases, with 7 bases between the two germline ends. The CDR3 extends over 12 amino acids. The CDR3 protein is CSATASTGELFF. CDR3 DNA sequence: TGCAGTGCTACGGCCTCCACCGGGGAGCTGTTTTTT.

This clonotype was recorded a few times. The chain is built from TRBV6-2 or TRBV6-3 and TRBJ1-1, with D perhaps TRBD1 (5 bases). The V and J ends lost 0 bases and 0 bases respectively, with 11 bases between them. This CDR3 region has 16 residues. The germline V gene encodes CDR1 MNHEY and CDR2 SVGEGT. The CDR3: CASSYSRDLLNTEAFF. CDR3 DNA sequence: TGTGCCAGCAGTTACTCGCGGGACCTCTTGAACACTGAAGCTTTCTTT.

This clonotype has only a few counts. The chain carries TRBV4-3 and TRBJ2-7, with D maybe TRBD1 (7 bases). The CDR3 loop spans 16 amino acids. The V gene lost 1 base and the J gene lost 1 base, with 14 bases spanning the gap. Looked up from germline, CDR1 is LGHNA and CDR2 is YSLEER. The CDR3 DNA sequence: TGCGCCAGCAGCCAAGTTCACAGGGGACTTTCCTACGAGCAGTACTTC. Translation: CASSQVHRGLSYEQYF.

This clonotype came up many times. The chain carries TRBV2 and TRBJ1-2; no firm D call. V lost 3 bases and J 4 bases, leaving 9 bases between the germline ends. The CDR3 consists of 13 residues. Germline V CDR1 and CDR2: SNHLY, FYNNEI. Here the CDR3 DNA reads TGTGCCAGCAGTGAGGCGGGCCCCTATGGCTACACCTTC. Translated, it gives CASSEAGPYGYTF.

The chain combines TRBV5-1 with TRBJ2-5; 12 nucleotides align to TRBD2. The germline CDR1 and CDR2 sequences are SGHRS and YFSETQ. After removal of 2 bases from V and 2 bases from J, the junction contained 4 bases not matched to a gene. The CDR3 runs 16 residues. CDR3 nucleotide sequence: TGCGCCAGCAGCTTCGGACTAGCGGGACGTCAAGAGACCCAGTACTTC. It specifies CASSFGLAGRQETQYF.

The V gene is TRBV12-3 or TRBV12-4, the J gene TRBJ1-2; D is unclear. The CDR3 runs to 13 residues. Trimming shortened V by 3 bases and J by 8 bases, and 13 bases separated the two germline ends. The CDR3: CASSLAGMSGYTF. CDR3 coding DNA: TGTGCCAGCAGTTTGGCGGGGATGAGCGGCTACACCTTC.

Only a few counts were recorded for this clonotype. V usage is TRBV7-3 and J usage is TRBJ1-1; unclear D gene. In germline, CDR1 is SGHTA, CDR2 FQGTGA. The CDR3 runs 17 residues. Trimming removed 5 bases at V and 1 base at J, with 20 bases between. CDR3 nucleotide sequence: TGTGCCAGCAGCGCCGGTCGCTTTACCGGGCAGAACACTGAAGCTTTCTTT. The encoded protein is CASSAGRFTGQNTEAFF.

This clonotype was seen a few times. The chain uses TRBV7-9 and TRBJ1-2, with D maybe TRBD1 (5 bases). V was cut by 2 bases and J by 8 bases, with 15 bases left in between. The CDR3 has 14 amino acids. Germline loops: CDR1 SEHNR, CDR2 FQNEAQ (reference sequence). CDR3 amino acids: CASSLFPQGSGYTF. The CDR3 region has the DNA TGTGCCAGCAGCTTATTCCCTCAGGGTAGCGGCTACACCTTC.

There are many counts of this clonotype. The chain has TRBV4-2 and TRBJ2-1, with no clear D. The CDR3 extends over 16 amino acids. CDR1 is LGHNA and CDR2 is YNFKEQ in the germline V gene. V lost 1 base and J 0 bases, leaving 10 bases between the germline ends. The CDR3 sequence is CASSQVADLSYNEQFF. Here the CDR3 DNA reads TGTGCCAGCAGCCAAGTCGCTGACCTCTCCTACAATGAGCAGTTCTTC.